Presented here are 25 T cell receptor beta chains from one specimen sequenced in a study of vaccination and CD4 T cells after COVID-19. Sequencing of the DNA from cultured CD4+ T cells was carried out with the Oncomine TCR Beta short-read assay. TCRdb re-called the PCR reads with MiXCR, one entry per CDR3 protein. The top ten hold around 12% of the sample, which has 8,500 to 9,500 distinct CDR3 sequences, roughly 61% seen once. The sample's treatment: roughly ten-day PBMC culture with coronavirus spike peptide pools or control peptides (ViraFEST assay). Their antigens are not known. The sequencing used cultured CD4+ T cells from blood, collected after SARS-CoV-2 vaccination. These receptors all stem from a human donor with COVID-19.

This clonotype was seen just once. The gene calls are TRBV5-1 and TRBJ2-5; 12 bases map to TRBD1. V lost 0 bases to trimming and J lost 5 bases; unmatched junction nucleotides: 2. Germline CDR1 reads SGHRS; CDR2 reads YFSETQ. The CDR3 runs 15 residues. The CDR3: CASSLGDRGQETQYF. CDR3 nucleotide sequence: TGCGCCAGCAGCTTGGGGGACAGGGGGCAGGAGACCCAGTACTTC.

This clonotype appeared a few times. The chain combines TRBV11-2 with TRBJ2-7; maybe TRBD2 (5 bases). The CDR3 totals 14 residues. V was trimmed by 2 bases and J by 6 bases, leaving 14 bases between them. CDR1 is SGHAT, CDR2 FQNNGV, per germline. The CDR3 spells CASSLIAPPSEQYF. For the CDR3, the DNA is TGTGCCAGCAGCTTAATAGCGCCACCCTCCGAGCAGTACTTC.

The gene calls are TRBV20-1 and TRBJ1-2; D is uncertain. With 4 bases removed from V and 8 bases from J, the gap between germline ends came to 14 bases. The CDR3 has 12 residues. Germline V gene sequence: CDR1 DFQATT, CDR2 SNEGSKA (reference sequence). As DNA, the CDR3 is TGCAGTGCTATTACCACCTATGGGGGCTACACCTTC. Its translation: CSAITTYGGYTF.

This chain joins TRBV11-2 and TRBJ2-3, with TRBD2 matching over 9 bases. Germline V CDR1 and CDR2: SGHAT, FQNNGV. After removal of 2 bases from V and 8 bases from J, the junction contained 8 bases not matched to a gene. The CDR3 is 15 residues long. The CDR3 nucleotides read TGTGCCAGCAGCTTACCGTCTAGCGGGGCCGGTACGCAGTATTTT. Translated, it gives CASSLPSSGAGTQYF.

This clonotype came up a few times. The rearrangement uses TRBV20-1 and TRBJ2-5; D possibly corresponds to TRBD1 (5 bases). Trimming took off 3 bases at V and 1 base at J, with 15 bases between the two ends. CDR3 size: 15 residues. Per the germline V gene, CDR1 is DFQATT and CDR2 is SNEGSKA (reference sequence). CDR3 DNA: TGCAGTGCTAGGGGTCATACAGGTTTCCAAGAGACCCAGTACTTC. This codes for CSARGHTGFQETQYF.

Details on this clonotype: This could be a read error, since a much larger clone is one nucleotide away. V is TRBV6-5 and J is TRBJ1-2; 7 bases align to TRBD1. The V gene's germline CDR1 is MNHEY and CDR2 SVGAGI. The CDR3 runs 13 residues. In nucleotides, the CDR3 is TGTGCCAGCAGTTACAGGGGGCAAGGCGGCTGCACCTTC. Translation: CASSYRGQGGCTF.

CDR3 region: CSARVAGLSYGYTF. The CDR3 DNA sequence: TGCAGTGCTAGAGTCGCAGGGCTGAGTTATGGCTACACCTTC. This chain joins TRBV20-1 and TRBJ1-2, with D possibly TRBD1 on 5 matching bases. With 1 base removed from V and 5 bases from J, the gap between germline ends came to 14 bases. Germline V gene data show CDR1 as DFQATT and CDR2 as SNEGSKA (reference sequence). CDR3 length equals 14 residues.

The chain uses TRBV6-5 and TRBJ2-7, with TRBD2 matching over 8 bases. Germline-derived CDR1 and CDR2 are MNHEY and SVGAGI. The J segment lost 6 bases and the V segment lost 4 bases, leaving 14 bases of the junction unmatched. This CDR3 has 16 amino acids. This chain's CDR3 is CASSLSGGGRVSEQYF. CDR3 nucleotides: TGTGCCAGCAGTTTGTCGGGGGGGGGGCGAGTCTCCGAGCAGTACTTC.

The gene calls are TRBV15 and TRBJ2-7; the D is unclear. The CDR3 contains 15 residues. V dropped 0 bases and J dropped 0 bases, with 9 bases sitting between them. Germline loops: CDR1 LNHNV, CDR2 YYDKDF (reference sequence). The CDR3 sequence: CATSRDPGSSYEQYF. CDR3 DNA sequence: TGTGCCACCAGCAGAGATCCCGGCAGCTCCTACGAGCAGTACTTC.

The genes are TRBV20-1 and TRBJ2-7; unclear D gene. CDR3 length: 14 residues. Germline V CDR1 and CDR2: DFQATT, SNEGSKA (reference sequence). Trimming cost V 6 bases and J 2 bases, with 17 bases left between them. The CDR3 sequence: CSAVSETSAYEQYF. The CDR3 nucleotides read TGCAGTGCCGTTTCTGAGACGTCTGCCTACGAGCAGTACTTC.

The rearrangement joins TRBV5-4 to TRBJ2-3; D is unresolved. This CDR3 has 13 amino acids. Per germline, CDR1 SGHNT and CDR2 YYREEE (reference sequence). V was pared by 6 bases and J by 0 bases, with 8 bases between. The CDR3 here is CASTLGSTDTQYF. CDR3 sequence (DNA): TGTGCCAGCACCCTGGGCAGCACAGATACGCAGTATTTT.

A few counts support this clonotype. The J gene is TRBJ2-2, the V gene TRBV14, with D possibly TRBD2 on 5 matching bases. Germline V gene data show CDR1 as SGHDN and CDR2 as FVKESK. The CDR3 has 15 residues. Trimming took 2 bases from V and 5 from J, leaving 12 bases between them. CDR3 loop: CASSQRLSGTGELFF. The CDR3 DNA reads TGTGCCAGCAGCCAAAGACTAAGCGGTACCGGGGAGCTGTTTTTT.

The chain employs TRBV24-1 and TRBJ2-2; D possibly corresponds to TRBD2 (7 bases). V shed 8 bases and J shed 6 bases, with 12 bases lying between them. Germline V gives CDR1 KGHDR, CDR2 SFDVKD. The CDR3 has 13 amino acids. In nucleotides, the CDR3 is TGTGCCACCAAGGGAGGGGGGCCCGGGGAGCTGTTTTTT. Protein sequence: CATKGGGPGELFF.

CDR3 residues: CASSIPRGQSEAFF. The CDR3 DNA reads TGTGCCAGTAGTATTCCCAGGGGGCAAAGTGAAGCTTTCTTT. The gene calls are TRBV19 and TRBJ1-1; 8 bases fit TRBD1. Germline trimming cut 3 bases from V and 7 bases from J; bases unmatched to any gene: 7. Germline assignment: CDR1 LNHDA and CDR2 SQIVND (reference sequence). The CDR3 is 14 amino acids.

This chain uses TRBV29-1 with TRBJ2-1, with 7 bases matching TRBD2. The CDR3 length is 15 residues. The germline CDR1 and CDR2 sequences are SQVTM and ANQGSEA. After removal of 4 bases from V and 1 base from J, the junction contained 7 bases not matched to a gene. In nucleotides, the CDR3 is TGCAGCGTTGTTACGGCTAGCGGTTCCTACAATGAGCAGTTCTTC. Amino acid sequence: CSVVTASGSYNEQFF.

The chain is built from TRBV7-2 and TRBJ2-5, with 7 bases that match TRBD2. The CDR3 spans 15 residues. V trimming: 5 bases; J trimming: 1 base; junction bases outside the gene matches: 7. Germline-derived CDR1 and CDR2 are SGHTA and FQGNSA. As DNA, the CDR3 is TGTGCCAGCAGCAACTCTGGGGGGGGCCAAGAGACCCAGTACTTC. Its protein is CASSNSGGGQETQYF.

CDR3 nucleotide sequence: TGTGCCAGCAGCCAGATACAGAGACTAGCGGGGGGCCAAGAGACCCAGTACTTC. As protein: CASSQIQRLAGGQETQYF. This rearrangement joins TRBV5-4 to TRBJ2-5; TRBD2 matches at 13 bases. The CDR3 spans 18 residues. V lost 4 bases, J lost 1 base, and 10 bases stayed unmatched. Germline V gene lookup returns CDR1 SGHNT and CDR2 YYREEE (reference sequence).

V is TRBV7-2 and J is TRBJ2-2, with D uncertain. CDR3 length: 12 amino acids. The germline CDR1 and CDR2 sequences are SGHTA and FQGNSA. The V and J ends lost 1 base and 4 bases respectively, with 1 base between them. CDR3: CASSLGTGELFF. DNA for the CDR3: TGTGCCAGCAGCTTAGGCACCGGGGAGCTGTTTTTT.

This clonotype has more than one count but fewer than ten. The chain uses TRBV20-1 and TRBJ2-7; D call uncertain. The V gene's germline CDR1 is DFQATT and CDR2 SNEGSKA (reference sequence). Trimming took 1 base from V and 4 from J, leaving 11 bases between them. This CDR3 comprises 13 residues. CDR3 loop: CSARAPSGYEQYF. CDR3 sequence (DNA): TGCAGTGCTAGAGCCCCGAGTGGGTACGAGCAGTACTTC.

The gene calls are TRBV6-1 and TRBJ2-5, with 9 bases aligning to TRBD2. This CDR3 region has 15 residues. CDR1 is MNHNS and CDR2 is SASEGT in the germline V gene. The J segment lost 5 bases and the V segment lost 10 bases, leaving 14 bases of the junction unmatched. This CDR3 reads CAIKRGASPGETQYF. The CDR3 nucleotides read TGTGCCATTAAGCGGGGGGCCTCCCCGGGGGAGACCCAGTACTTC.

This clonotype was recorded a few times. V gene TRBV19 combines with J gene TRBJ1-1; 9 bases map to TRBD1. V lost 6 bases, J lost 1 base, and 6 bases stayed unmatched. The CDR3 sequence is 15 residues long. CDR1 is LNHDA and CDR2 is SQIVND in the germline V gene (reference sequence). The DNA for the CDR3 is TGTGCCAGTAGGGCCCGGGACAGGGAGAACACTGAAGCTTTCTTT. It translates to CASRARDRENTEAFF.

The CDR3 region is CATPGTGCQPQHF. CDR3 DNA: TGCGCCACCCCCGGGACAGGGTGCCAGCCCCAGCATTTT. The rearrangement joins TRBV10-1 to TRBJ1-5; 9 bases line up with TRBD1. Germline values: CDR1 WNHNN, CDR2 SYGVQD (reference sequence). Trimming took 10 bases from V and 7 from J; bases not matched to a gene: 8. CDR3 size: 13 residues.

The CDR3 bases are TGTGCCAGCAGCCCGCCCCGACAGGGGCAAGAGACCCAGTACTTC. As protein: CASSPPRQGQETQYF. The rearrangement uses TRBV7-8 and TRBJ2-5, with TRBD1 matching 8 bases. J gave up 2 bases and V 5 bases, and 7 bases lay outside the gene matches. The CDR3 spans 15 residues. CDR1 SGHVS and CDR2 FQNEAQ come from the germline V gene.

The chain links TRBV5-1 to TRBJ2-2; TRBD1 matches at 9 bases. Germline V gene lookup returns CDR1 SGHRS and CDR2 YFSETQ. This CDR3 spans 14 amino acids. V lost 2 bases to trimming and J lost 6 bases; unmatched junction nucleotides: 2. CDR3 bases: TGCGCCAGCAGCTTTTGGACAGGGGCCGGGGAGCTGTTTTTT. Translation gives CASSFWTGAGELFF.

J is TRBJ2-5 and V is TRBV5-6; no definite D call. The V end was cut by 2 bases, the J end by 2 bases, with 10 bases between. The CDR3 runs 14 residues. The germline CDR1 and CDR2 sequences are SGHDT and YYEEEE. CDR3 DNA: TGTGCCAGCAGCTTTATTACAGCACAAGAGACCCAGTACTTC. Translated: CASSFITAQETQYF.